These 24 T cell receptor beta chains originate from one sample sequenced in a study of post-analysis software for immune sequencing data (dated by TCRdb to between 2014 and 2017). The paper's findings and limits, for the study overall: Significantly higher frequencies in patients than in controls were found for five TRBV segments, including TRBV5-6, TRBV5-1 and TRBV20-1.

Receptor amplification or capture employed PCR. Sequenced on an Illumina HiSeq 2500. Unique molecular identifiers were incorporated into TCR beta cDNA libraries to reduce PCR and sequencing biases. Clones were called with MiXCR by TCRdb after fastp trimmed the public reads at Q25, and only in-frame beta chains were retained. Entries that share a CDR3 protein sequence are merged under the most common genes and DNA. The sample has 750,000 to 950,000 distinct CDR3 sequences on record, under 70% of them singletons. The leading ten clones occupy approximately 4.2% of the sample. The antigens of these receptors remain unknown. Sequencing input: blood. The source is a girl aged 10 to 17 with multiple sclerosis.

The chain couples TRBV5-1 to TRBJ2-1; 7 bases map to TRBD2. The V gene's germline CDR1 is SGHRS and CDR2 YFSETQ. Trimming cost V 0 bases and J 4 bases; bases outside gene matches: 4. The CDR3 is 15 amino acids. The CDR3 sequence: CASSLGGSQYNEQFF. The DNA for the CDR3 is TGCGCCAGCAGCTTGGGCGGGAGTCAGTACAATGAGCAGTTCTTC.

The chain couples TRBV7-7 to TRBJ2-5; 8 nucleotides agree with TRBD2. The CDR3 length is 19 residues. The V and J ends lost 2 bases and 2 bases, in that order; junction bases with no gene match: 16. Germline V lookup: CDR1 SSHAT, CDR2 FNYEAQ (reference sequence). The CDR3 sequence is CASSLKPPLSGGQQETQYF. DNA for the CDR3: TGTGCCAGCAGCTTAAAGCCCCCTCTGAGCGGGGGCCAACAAGAGACCCAGTACTTC.

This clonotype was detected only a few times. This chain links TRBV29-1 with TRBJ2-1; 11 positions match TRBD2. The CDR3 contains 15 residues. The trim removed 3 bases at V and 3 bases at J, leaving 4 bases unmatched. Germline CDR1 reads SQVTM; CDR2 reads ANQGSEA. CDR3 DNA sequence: TGCAGCGTTGATAGGGGACTAGCGGACTACAATGAGCAGTTCTTC. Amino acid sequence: CSVDRGLADYNEQFF.

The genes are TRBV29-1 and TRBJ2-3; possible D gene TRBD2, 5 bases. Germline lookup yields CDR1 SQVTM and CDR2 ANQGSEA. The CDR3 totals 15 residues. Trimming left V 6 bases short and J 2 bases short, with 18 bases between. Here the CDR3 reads CSVVGLGVVTDTQYF. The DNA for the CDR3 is TGCAGCGTCGTTGGACTGGGAGTGGTCACAGATACGCAGTATTTT.

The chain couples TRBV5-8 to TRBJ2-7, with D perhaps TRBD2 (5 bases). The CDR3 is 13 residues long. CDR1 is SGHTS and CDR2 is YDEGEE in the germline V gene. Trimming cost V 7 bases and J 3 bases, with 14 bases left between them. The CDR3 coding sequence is TGTGCCAGCGCTGTCGCGGGCCACTACGAGCAGTACTTC. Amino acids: CASAVAGHYEQYF.

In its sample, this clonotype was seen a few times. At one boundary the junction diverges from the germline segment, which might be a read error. CDR3 DNA sequence: TGTGCCAGCAGTGTAGGGAGATTGGGGACTAGCGGGAAGGAGACCCAGTACTTC. It codes for CASSVGRLGTSGKETQYF. The chain employs TRBV9 and TRBJ2-5; TRBD2 agrees at 13 bases. The length of the CDR3 is 18 residues. The germline gives CDR1 SGDLS, CDR2 YYNGEE.

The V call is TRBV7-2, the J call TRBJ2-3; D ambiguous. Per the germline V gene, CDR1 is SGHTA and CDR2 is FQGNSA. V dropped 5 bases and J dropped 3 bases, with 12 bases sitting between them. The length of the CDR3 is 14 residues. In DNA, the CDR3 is TGTGCCAGCAGCCCGAACGGTTTGACAGATACGCAGTATTTT. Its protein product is CASSPNGLTDTQYF.

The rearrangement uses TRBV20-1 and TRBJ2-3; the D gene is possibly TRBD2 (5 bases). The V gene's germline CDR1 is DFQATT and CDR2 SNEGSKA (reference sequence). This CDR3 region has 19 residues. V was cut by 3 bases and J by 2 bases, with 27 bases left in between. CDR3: CSASPLTTTLPSYTDTQYF. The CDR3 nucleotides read TGCAGTGCTAGCCCCTTGACTACTACACTCCCCTCTTACACAGATACGCAGTATTTT.

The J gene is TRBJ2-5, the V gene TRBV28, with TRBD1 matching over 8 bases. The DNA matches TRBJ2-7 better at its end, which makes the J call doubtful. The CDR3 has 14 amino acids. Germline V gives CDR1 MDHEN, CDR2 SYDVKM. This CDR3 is CASSSMDRAYEQYF. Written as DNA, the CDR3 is TGTGCCAGCAGTAGTATGGACAGGGCCTACGAGCAGTACTTC.

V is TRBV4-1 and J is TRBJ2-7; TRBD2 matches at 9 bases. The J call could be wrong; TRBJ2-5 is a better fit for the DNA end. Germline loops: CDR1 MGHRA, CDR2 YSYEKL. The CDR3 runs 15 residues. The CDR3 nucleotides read TGCGCCAGCAGCCCTGGGACTAGCTATGGGGAGACCCAGTACTTC. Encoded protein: CASSPGTSYGETQYF.

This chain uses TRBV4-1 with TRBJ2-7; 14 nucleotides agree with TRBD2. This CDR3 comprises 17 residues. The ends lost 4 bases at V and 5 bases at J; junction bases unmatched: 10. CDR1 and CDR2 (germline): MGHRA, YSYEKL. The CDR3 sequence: CASSLTPGTSGGDEQYF. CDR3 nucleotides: TGCGCCAGCAGCCTCACTCCCGGGACTAGCGGGGGCGACGAGCAGTACTTC.

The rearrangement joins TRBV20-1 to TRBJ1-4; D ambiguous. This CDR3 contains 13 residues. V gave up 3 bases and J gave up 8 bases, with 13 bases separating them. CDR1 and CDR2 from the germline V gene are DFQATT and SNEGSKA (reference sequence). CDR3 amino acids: CSASQVDGEKLFF. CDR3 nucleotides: TGCAGTGCTAGTCAGGTGGATGGAGAAAAACTGTTTTTT.

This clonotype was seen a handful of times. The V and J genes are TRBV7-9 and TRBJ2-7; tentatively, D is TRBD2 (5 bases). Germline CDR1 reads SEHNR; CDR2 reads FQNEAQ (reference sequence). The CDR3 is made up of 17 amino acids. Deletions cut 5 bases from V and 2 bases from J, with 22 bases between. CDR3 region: CASSHGSAGPEAYEQYF. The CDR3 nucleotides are TGTGCCAGCAGCCACGGGTCGGCGGGTCCCGAGGCCTACGAGCAGTACTTC.

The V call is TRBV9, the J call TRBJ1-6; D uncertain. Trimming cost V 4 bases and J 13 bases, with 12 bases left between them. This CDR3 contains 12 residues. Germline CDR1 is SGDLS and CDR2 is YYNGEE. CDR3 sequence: CASSREGRPLHF. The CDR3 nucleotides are TGTGCCAGCAGCCGAGAAGGCCGGCCCCTCCACTTT.

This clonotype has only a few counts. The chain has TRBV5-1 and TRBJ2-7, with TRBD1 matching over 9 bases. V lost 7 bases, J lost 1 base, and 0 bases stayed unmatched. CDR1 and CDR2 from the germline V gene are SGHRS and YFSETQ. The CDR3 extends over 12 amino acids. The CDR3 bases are TGCGCCAGCGGACAGGGGTCCTACGAGCAGTACTTC. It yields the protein CASGQGSYEQYF.

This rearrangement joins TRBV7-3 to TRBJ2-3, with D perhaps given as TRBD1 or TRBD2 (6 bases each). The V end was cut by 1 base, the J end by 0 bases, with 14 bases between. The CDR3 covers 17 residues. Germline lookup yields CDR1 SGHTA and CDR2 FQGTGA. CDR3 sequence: CASSLRGAGQSTDTQYF. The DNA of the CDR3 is TGTGCCAGCAGCTTAAGGGGGGCGGGGCAAAGCACAGATACGCAGTATTTT. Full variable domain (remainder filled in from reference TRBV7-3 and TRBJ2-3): GAGVSQTPSNKVTEKGKYVELRCDPISGHTALYWYRQSLGQGPEFLIYFQGTGAADDSGLPNDRFFAVRPEGSVSTLKIQRTERGDSAVYLCASSLRGAGQSTDTQYFGPGTRLTVL.

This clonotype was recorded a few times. CDR3 amino acids: CASSQVGGARYGYTF. CDR3 coding DNA: TGTGCCAGCAGCCAAGTCGGCGGGGCTCGCTATGGCTACACCTTC. The chain couples TRBV3-1 to TRBJ1-2, with TRBD1 as a possible D gene (5 bases). The germline gives CDR1 LGHDT, CDR2 YNNKEL (reference sequence). CDR3 length: 15 residues. V was pared by 1 base and J by 4 bases, with 13 bases between.

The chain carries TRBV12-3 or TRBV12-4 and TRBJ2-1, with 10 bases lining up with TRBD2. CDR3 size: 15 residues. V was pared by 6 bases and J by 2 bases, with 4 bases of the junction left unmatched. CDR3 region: CASRPSGGPYNEQFF. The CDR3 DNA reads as TGTGCCAGCAGACCTAGCGGGGGACCCTACAATGAGCAGTTCTTC.

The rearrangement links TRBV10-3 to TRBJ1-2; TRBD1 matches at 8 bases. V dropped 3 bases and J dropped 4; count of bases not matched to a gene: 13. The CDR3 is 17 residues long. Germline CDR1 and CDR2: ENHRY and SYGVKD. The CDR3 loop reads CAISDPTTGDKVYGYTF. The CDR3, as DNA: TGTGCCATCAGTGACCCCACGACAGGGGACAAGGTCTATGGCTACACCTTC.

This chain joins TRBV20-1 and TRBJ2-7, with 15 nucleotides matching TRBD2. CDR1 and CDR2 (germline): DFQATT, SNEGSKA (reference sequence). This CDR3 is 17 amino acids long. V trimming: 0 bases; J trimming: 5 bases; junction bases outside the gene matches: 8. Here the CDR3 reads CSARDPGLAGGPHEQYF. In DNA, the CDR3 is TGCAGTGCTAGAGACCCAGGACTAGCGGGAGGGCCTCACGAGCAGTACTTC.

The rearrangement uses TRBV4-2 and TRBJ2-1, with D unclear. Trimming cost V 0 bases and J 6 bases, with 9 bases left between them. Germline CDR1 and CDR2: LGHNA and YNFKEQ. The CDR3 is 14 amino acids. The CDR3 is CASSQDHSGNEQFF. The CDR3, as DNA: TGTGCCAGCAGCCAAGACCATTCGGGCAATGAGCAGTTCTTC.

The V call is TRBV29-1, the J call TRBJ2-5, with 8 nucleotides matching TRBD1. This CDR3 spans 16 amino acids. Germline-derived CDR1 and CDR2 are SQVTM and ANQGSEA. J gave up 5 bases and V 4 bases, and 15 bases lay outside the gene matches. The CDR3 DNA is TGCAGCGTTGCTCCAGTCCAGGGGGCATTTTCGGAGACCCAGTACTTC. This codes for CSVAPVQGAFSETQYF.

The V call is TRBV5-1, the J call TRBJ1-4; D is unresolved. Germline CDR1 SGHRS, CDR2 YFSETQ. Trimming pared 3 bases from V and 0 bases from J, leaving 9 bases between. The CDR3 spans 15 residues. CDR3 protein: CASSSPGATNEKLFF. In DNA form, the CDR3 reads TGCGCCAGCAGCTCCCCCGGGGCAACTAATGAAAAACTGTTTTTT.

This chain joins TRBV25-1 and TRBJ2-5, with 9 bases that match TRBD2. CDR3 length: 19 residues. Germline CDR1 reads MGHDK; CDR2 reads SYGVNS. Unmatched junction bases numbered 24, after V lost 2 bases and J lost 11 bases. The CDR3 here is CASSELGWREGLLGNEQYF. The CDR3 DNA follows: TGTGCCAGCAGTGAACTGGGTTGGCGGGAGGGCCTTTTGGGTAATGAGCAGTACTTC.